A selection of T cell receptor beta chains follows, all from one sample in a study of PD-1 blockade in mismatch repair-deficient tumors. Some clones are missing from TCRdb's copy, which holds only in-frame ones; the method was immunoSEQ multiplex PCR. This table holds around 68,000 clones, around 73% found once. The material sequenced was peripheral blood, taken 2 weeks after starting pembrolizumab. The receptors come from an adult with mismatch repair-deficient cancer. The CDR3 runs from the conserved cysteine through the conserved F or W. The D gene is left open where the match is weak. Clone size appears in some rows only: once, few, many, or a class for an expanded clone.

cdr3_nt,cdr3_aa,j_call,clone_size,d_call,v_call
TGCGCCAGCAGCCAATCCAAAAACATTCAGTACTTC,CASSQSKNIQYF,TRBJ2-4,NA,NA,TRBV4-1
TGTGCCAGCAGCTTAACGGGTAGCGGGTACAATGAGCAGTTCTTC,CASSLTGSGYNEQFF,TRBJ2-1,NA,TRBD2,TRBV7-3
TGTGCCTGGAGCCCTCCTCAACTCTCGTCGGCTTTCTTT,CAWSPPQLSSAFF,TRBJ1-1,NA,NA,TRBV30
TGCGCCAGCACAAAGCAGGGGGACTATGGCTACACCTTC,CASTKQGDYGYTF,TRBJ1-2,few,TRBD1,TRBV10-2
TGTGCCAGCAGCGTAGGGCCGGGACTAGCCTCGTTCACAGATACGCAGTATTTT,CASSVGPGLASFTDTQYF,TRBJ2-3,NA,TRBD2,TRBV9
TGTGCCATCAGCCTTGGAGGGCTAACTGGAAACACCATATATTTT,CAISLGGLTGNTIYF,TRBJ1-3,NA,NA,TRBV10-3
TGTGCCAGTAGTATACAAGCCTCCTACGAGCAGTACTTC,CASSIQASYEQYF,TRBJ2-7,NA,NA,TRBV19
TGTGCCAGCAGTTACTCACTACAGGGTCGGGAGACCCAGTACTTC,CASSYSLQGRETQYF,TRBJ2-5,NA,NA,TRBV6-5
TGCGCCAGCAGCCCGGGGTATGAGGGAGGGCCAGTTAATGAGCAGTTCTTC,CASSPGYEGGPVNEQFF,TRBJ2-1,NA,TRBD2,TRBV5-1
TGTGCCAGCTCATCTTCTAGCGGGACGCGCAACGAGCAGTACTTC,CASSSSSGTRNEQYF,TRBJ2-7,NA,TRBD2,TRBV18
TGTGCCAGCAGCAAACCCGGGACAGGGGACACTGAAGCTTTCTTT,CASSKPGTGDTEAFF,TRBJ1-1,NA,TRBD1,TRBV7-9
TGTGCCAGCGGAGTAGGGGGGGGAGGAGTAGCTGAAGCTTTCTTT,CASGVGGGGVAEAFF,TRBJ1-1,NA,NA,TRBV11-3
TGTGCCAGCAGCAAAGAGGTGGATGGCCCCTACAATGAGCAGTTCTTC,CASSKEVDGPYNEQFF,TRBJ2-1,few,NA,TRBV21-1
TGTGCCAGCAGCCGAGAGGGCAGGGGTGGTAACTATGGCTACACCTTC,CASSREGRGGNYGYTF,TRBJ1-2,NA,NA,TRBV11-3
TGTGCCAGCAGCCAAAGGGACAGCCCCTCCTACAATGAGCAGTTCTTC,CASSQRDSPSYNEQFF,TRBJ2-1,NA,TRBD1,TRBV14
TGTGCCAGCAGTTACGGCAGTACAGCTTTCTTT,CASSYGSTAFF,TRBJ1-1,NA,NA,TRBV6-6
TGCGCCAGCAGCTTTCTTCCCGGGACAGGGGCCTACGAGCAGTACTTC,CASSFLPGTGAYEQYF,TRBJ2-7,NA,TRBD1,TRBV5-1
TGTGCCAGCAGTTACTCCCGGGGGCCCTACGAGCAGTACTTC,CASSYSRGPYEQYF,TRBJ2-7,NA,NA,TRBV6-5
TGTGCCAGTAGTATCAAGGGACAGGCAATTCAGCCCCAGCATTTT,CASSIKGQAIQPQHF,TRBJ1-5,NA,TRBD1,TRBV19
TGTGCCAGCAGCCAGTGGGGACTAGCGGGAGCAGAGACCCAGTACTTC,CASSQWGLAGAETQYF,TRBJ2-5,NA,TRBD2,TRBV14
TGTGCCAGCAGCTTAGACAGATACACCGGGGAGCTGTTTTTT,CASSLDRYTGELFF,TRBJ2-2,NA,NA,TRBV7-2
TGCGCCAGCAGCGCCGTGGGGGGCTCAGGAAACACCATATATTTT,CASSAVGGSGNTIYF,TRBJ1-3,NA,NA,TRBV5-1
TGTGCCAGCAGCTTGGTTGGGGGGGCCGACACTGAAGCTTTCTTT,CASSLVGGADTEAFF,TRBJ1-1,once,NA,TRBV5-6
TGTGCCAGCAAGGCACGCAGCGGGTCTAGCTCCTACAATGAGCAGTTCTTC,CASKARSGSSSYNEQFF,TRBJ2-1,NA,NA,TRBV2
TGTGCCAGCAGCCCTATATCGCTGGGCGGAGAGACCCAGTACTTC,CASSPISLGGETQYF,TRBJ2-5,once,NA,TRBV14
TGTGCCAGTAAACCTACTAGCGGGAGTAACGAGCAGTACTTC,CASKPTSGSNEQYF,TRBJ2-7,NA,TRBD2,TRBV19
TGTGCCAGCAGCTTAAAGGAGACCCAGTACTTC,CASSLKETQYF,TRBJ2-5,once,NA,TRBV11-2
TGTGCCAGCAGTCACTGGACAGTGAATGAAAAACTGTTTTTT,CASSHWTVNEKLFF,TRBJ1-4,NA,NA,TRBV6-6
TGTGCCAGCAGTTTTACCCTGGGTGAGCAGTTCTTC,CASSFTLGEQFF,TRBJ2-1,NA,NA,TRBV7-2
TGTGCCAGCAGTGCAGGGCAGGGCTATGGCTACACCTTC,CASSAGQGYGYTF,TRBJ1-2,NA,NA,TRBV6-4
TGTGCCAGCAGCCGCCTCGCGGGAGGAATCACAGATACGCAGTATTTT,CASSRLAGGITDTQYF,TRBJ2-3,NA,TRBD2,TRBV14
TGTGCCAGCAGTTGGGGACAGCAAGAGACCCAGTACTTC,CASSWGQQETQYF,TRBJ2-5,NA,TRBD1,TRBV7-2
TGTGCCAGCAGCTTGTCGACTAGCGGAAAAAACATTCAGTACTTC,CASSLSTSGKNIQYF,TRBJ2-4,NA,TRBD2,TRBV7-2
TGTGCCAGCAGCTTCGGAGCAGGGGAGATCCGCAATGAGCAGTTCTTC,CASSFGAGEIRNEQFF,TRBJ2-1,NA,NA,TRBV5-6
TGTGCCAGCAGCCTCGGTTCGAGCGAGCAGTACTTC,CASSLGSSEQYF,TRBJ2-7,once,NA,TRBV5-4
TGTGCCAGCAGCTCGCCCCGACGAGCTTTCTTT,CASSSPRRAFF,TRBJ1-1,NA,NA,TRBV7-2
TGTGCCAGCAGCCAAGAACTAGCGGGGATAAATGAGCAGTTCTTC,CASSQELAGINEQFF,TRBJ2-1,NA,TRBD2,TRBV14